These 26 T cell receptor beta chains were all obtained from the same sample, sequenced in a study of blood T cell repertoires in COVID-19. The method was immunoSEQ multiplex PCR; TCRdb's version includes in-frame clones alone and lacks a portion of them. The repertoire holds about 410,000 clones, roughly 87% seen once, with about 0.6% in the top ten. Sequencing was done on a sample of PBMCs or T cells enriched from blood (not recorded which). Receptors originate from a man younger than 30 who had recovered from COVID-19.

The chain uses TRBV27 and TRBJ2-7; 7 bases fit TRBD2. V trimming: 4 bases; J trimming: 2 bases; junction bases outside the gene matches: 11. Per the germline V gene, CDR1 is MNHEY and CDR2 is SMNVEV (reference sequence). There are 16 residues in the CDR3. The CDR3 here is CASSSILLAPTYEQYF. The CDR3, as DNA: TGTGCCAGCAGTTCCATACTACTAGCGCCCACCTACGAGCAGTACTTC.

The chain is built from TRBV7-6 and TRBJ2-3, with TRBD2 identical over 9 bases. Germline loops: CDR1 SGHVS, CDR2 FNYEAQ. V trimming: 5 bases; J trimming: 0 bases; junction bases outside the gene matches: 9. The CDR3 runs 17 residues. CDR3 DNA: TGTGCCAGCAGCCCACCAGGACTAGCGATTAGCACAGATACGCAGTATTTT. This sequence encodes CASSPPGLAISTDTQYF.

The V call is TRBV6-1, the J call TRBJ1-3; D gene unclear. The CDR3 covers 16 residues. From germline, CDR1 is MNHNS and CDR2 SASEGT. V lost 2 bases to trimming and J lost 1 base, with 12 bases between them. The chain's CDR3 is CASSELSRESGNTIYF. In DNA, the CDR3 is TGTGCCAGCAGTGAATTGAGTCGGGAATCTGGAAACACCATATATTTT.

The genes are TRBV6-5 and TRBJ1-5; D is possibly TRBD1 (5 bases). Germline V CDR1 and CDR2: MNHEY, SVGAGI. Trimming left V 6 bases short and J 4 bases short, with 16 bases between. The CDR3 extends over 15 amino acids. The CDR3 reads CASRVTGGNNQPQHF. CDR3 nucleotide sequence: TGTGCCAGCAGGGTTACGGGGGGGAATAATCAGCCCCAGCATTTT.

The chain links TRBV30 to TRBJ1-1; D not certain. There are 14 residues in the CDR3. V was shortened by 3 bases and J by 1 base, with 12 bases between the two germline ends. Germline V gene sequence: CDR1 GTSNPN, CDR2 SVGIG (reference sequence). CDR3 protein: CAWSLRLSNTEAFF. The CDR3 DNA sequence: TGTGCCTGGAGCTTGAGACTTTCGAACACTGAAGCTTTCTTT.

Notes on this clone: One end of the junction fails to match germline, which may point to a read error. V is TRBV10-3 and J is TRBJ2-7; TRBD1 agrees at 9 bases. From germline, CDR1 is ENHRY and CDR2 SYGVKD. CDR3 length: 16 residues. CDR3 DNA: TGTGCCATCAGTGAGTCGAAGGGACAGGGCTCCCACGAGCAGTACTTC. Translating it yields CAISESKGQGSHEQYF.

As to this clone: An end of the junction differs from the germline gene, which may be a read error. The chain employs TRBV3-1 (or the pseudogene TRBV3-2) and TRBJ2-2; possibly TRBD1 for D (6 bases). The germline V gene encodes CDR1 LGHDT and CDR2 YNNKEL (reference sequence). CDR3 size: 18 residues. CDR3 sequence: CASSHLQGYLLGGWGLVF. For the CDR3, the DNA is TGTGCCAGCAGCCACCTACAAGGATACCTCCTTGGGGGCTGGGGCTTGGTTTTT.

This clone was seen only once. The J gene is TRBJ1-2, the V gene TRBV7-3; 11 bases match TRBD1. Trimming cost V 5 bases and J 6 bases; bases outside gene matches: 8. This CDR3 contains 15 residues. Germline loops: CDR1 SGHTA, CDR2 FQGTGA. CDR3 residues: CASSPSSDRGHGYTF. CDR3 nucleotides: TGTGCCAGCAGCCCATCTTCGGACAGGGGGCATGGCTACACCTTC.

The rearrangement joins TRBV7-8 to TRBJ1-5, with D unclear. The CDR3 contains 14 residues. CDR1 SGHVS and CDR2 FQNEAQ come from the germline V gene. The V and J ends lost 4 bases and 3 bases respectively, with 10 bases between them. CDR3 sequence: CASSSARVNQPQHF. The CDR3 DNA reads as TGTGCCAGCAGCTCGGCCCGGGTCAATCAGCCCCAGCATTTT.

The chain's CDR3 is CASSLEGQGTEAFF. The CDR3 DNA sequence: TGCGCCAGCAGCTTGGAGGGACAGGGTACTGAAGCTTTCTTT. The rearrangement links TRBV5-1 to TRBJ1-1, with TRBD1 identical over 9 bases. The CDR3 has 14 residues. The J segment lost 5 bases and the V segment lost 0 bases, leaving 2 bases of the junction unmatched. Germline V gene sequence: CDR1 SGHRS, CDR2 YFSETQ. Complete variable domain (other parts from reference TRBV5-1 and TRBJ1-1): KAGVTQTPRYLIKTRGQQVTLSCSPISGHRSVSWYQQTPGQGLQFLFEYFSETQRNKGNFPGRFSGRQFSNSRSEMNVSTLELGDSALYLCASSLEGQGTEAFFGQGTRLTVV.

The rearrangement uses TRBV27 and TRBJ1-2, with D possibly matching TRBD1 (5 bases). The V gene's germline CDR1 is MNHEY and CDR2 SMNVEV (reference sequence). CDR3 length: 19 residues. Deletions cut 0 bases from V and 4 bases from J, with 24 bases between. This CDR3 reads CASSLSSFGWSQGSYGYTF. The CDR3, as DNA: TGTGCCAGCAGTTTATCCTCATTTGGGTGGAGTCAGGGTTCCTATGGCTACACCTTC.

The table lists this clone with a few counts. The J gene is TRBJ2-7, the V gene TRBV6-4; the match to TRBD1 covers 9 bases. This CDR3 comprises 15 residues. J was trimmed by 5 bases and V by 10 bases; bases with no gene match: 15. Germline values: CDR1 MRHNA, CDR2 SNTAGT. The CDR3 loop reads CANAVPRDRVHEQYF. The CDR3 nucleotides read TGTGCCAACGCAGTCCCCCGGGACAGGGTCCACGAGCAGTACTTC.

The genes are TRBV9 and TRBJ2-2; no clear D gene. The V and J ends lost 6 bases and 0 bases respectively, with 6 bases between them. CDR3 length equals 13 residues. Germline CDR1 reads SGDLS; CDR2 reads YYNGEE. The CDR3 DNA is TGTGCCAGCACCAGTTCGAACACCGGGGAGCTGTTTTTT. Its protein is CASTSSNTGELFF.

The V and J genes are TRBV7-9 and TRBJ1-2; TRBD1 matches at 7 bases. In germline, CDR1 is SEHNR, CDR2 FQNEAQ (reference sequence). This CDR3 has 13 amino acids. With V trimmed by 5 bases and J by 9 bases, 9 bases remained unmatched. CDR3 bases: TGTGCCAGCAGCCCGGGACAGAAAACTAGCTACACCTTC. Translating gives CASSPGQKTSYTF.

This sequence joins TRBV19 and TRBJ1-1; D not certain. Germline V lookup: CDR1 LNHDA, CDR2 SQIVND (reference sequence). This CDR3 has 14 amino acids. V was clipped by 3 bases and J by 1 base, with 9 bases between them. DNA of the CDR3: TGTGCCAGTAGTATGCTATCGGGGAACACTGAAGCTTTCTTT. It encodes CASSMLSGNTEAFF.

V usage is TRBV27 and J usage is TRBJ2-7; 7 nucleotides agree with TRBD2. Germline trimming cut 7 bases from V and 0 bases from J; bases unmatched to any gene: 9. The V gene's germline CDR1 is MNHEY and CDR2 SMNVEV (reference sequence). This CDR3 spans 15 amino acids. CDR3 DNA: TGTGCCAGCACTTCCCGGGGGGTGAACTCCTACGAGCAGTACTTC. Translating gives CASTSRGVNSYEQYF.

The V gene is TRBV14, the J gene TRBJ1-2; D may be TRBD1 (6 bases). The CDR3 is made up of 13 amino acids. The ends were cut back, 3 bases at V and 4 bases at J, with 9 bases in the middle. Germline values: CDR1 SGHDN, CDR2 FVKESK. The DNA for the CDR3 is TGTGCCAGCAGCCACCCCAGGGGCTATGGCTACACCTTC. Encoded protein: CASSHPRGYGYTF.

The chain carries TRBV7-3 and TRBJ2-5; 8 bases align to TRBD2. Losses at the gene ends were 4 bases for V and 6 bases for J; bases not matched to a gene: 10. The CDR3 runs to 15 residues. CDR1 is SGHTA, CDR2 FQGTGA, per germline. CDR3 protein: CASSSPGGGTKTQYF. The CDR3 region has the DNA TGTGCCAGCAGCTCGCCGGGCGGGGGGACGAAGACCCAGTACTTC.

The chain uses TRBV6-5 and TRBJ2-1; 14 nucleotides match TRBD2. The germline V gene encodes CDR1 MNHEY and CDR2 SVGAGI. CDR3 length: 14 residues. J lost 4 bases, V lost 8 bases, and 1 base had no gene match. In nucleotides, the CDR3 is TGTGCCAGCCGACTAGCGGGGGGGTACAATGAGCAGTTCTTC. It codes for CASRLAGGYNEQFF.

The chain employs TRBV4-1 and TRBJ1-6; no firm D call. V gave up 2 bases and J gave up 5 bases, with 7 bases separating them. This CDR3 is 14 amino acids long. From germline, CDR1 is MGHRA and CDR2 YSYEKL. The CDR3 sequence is CASSQLRDNSPLHF. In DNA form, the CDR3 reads TGCGCCAGCAGCCAACTCCGGGATAATTCACCCCTCCACTTT.

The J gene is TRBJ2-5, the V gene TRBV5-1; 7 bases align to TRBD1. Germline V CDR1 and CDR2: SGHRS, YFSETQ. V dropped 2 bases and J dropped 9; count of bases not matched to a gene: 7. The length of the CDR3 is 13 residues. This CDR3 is CASSFSLQGAQYF. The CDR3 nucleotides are TGCGCCAGCAGCTTCAGTCTCCAGGGGGCCCAGTACTTC.

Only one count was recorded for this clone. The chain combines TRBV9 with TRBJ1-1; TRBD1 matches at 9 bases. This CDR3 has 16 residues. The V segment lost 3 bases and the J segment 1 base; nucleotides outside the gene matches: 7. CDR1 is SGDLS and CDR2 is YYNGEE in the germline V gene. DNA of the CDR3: TGTGCCAGCAGCGAGTCTCGGACAGGGGAGAACACTGAAGCTTTCTTT. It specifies CASSESRTGENTEAFF.

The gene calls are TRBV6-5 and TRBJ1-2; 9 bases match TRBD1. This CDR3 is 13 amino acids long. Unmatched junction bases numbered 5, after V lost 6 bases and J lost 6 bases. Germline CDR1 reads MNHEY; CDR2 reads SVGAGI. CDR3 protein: CASSLRQGDGYTF. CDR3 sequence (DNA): TGTGCCAGCAGCCTTCGACAGGGGGATGGCTACACCTTC.

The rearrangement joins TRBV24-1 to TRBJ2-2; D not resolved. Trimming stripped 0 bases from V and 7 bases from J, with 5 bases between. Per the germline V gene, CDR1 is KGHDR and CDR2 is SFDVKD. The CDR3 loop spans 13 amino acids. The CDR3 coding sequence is TGTGCCACCAGTGATTTGGACATCGGGGAGCTGTTTTTT. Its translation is CATSDLDIGELFF.

DNA for the CDR3: TGTGCCAGCGGACAGGGTTGGACTGAAGCTTTCTTT. Translating it yields CASGQGWTEAFF. This sequence joins TRBV5-8 and TRBJ1-1; 8 bases are a match to TRBD1. The trim removed 7 bases at V and 5 bases at J, leaving 4 bases unmatched. Per germline, CDR1 SGHTS and CDR2 YDEGEE. This CDR3 is built from 12 residues.

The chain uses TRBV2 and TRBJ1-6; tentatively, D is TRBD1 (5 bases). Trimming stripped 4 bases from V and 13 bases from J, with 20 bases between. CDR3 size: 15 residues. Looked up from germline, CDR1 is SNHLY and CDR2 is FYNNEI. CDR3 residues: CASSARDQRSGPLHF. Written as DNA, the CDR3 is TGTGCCAGCAGTGCGCGGGACCAACGTTCTGGTCCCCTCCACTTT.